Listed here are 31 T cell receptor beta chains from one sample, sequenced in a study of cytomegalovirus exposure and HLA in healthy donors. Some clones are missing from TCRdb's copy, which holds only in-frame ones; the method was immunoSEQ multiplex PCR. Among about 260,000 clones listed, roughly 88% were seen once. Sequencing input: PBMCs. Every receptor here comes from a young woman in good health and CMV-seronegative.

The chain recombines TRBV4-1 with TRBJ2-7; D is possibly TRBD2 (5 bases). V lost 3 bases, J lost 1 base, and 10 bases lay in between. There are 14 residues in the CDR3. Per the germline V gene, CDR1 is MGHRA and CDR2 is YSYEKL. CDR3 in DNA: TGCGCCAGCAGCCAGGCCGGGGTTTCCTACGAGCAGTACTTC. Its translation: CASSQAGVSYEQYF.

This clone appeared a single time. The same CDR3 is also encoded by other DNA sequences in this sample. The genes are TRBV5-1 and TRBJ2-2, with D uncertain. Germline V CDR1 and CDR2: SGHRS, YFSETQ. The CDR3 has 13 amino acids. V was clipped by 1 base and J by 3 bases, with 4 bases between them. The DNA for the CDR3 is TGCGCCAGCAGCTTGACGGACACCGGGGAGCTGTTTTTT. It yields the protein CASSLTDTGELFF.

The chain combines TRBV10-3 with TRBJ2-7, with a tentative D call TRBD1 (5 bases). Trimming removed 0 bases from V and 6 bases from J, with 9 bases in between. In germline, CDR1 is ENHRY, CDR2 SYGVKD. The CDR3 sequence is 13 residues long. In nucleotides, the CDR3 is TGTGCCATCAGTGAGTCGGCAGGGTTCGAGCAGTACTTC. This translates into CAISESAGFEQYF.

The J gene is TRBJ2-2, the V gene TRBV27; 8 bases agree with TRBD1. Germline values: CDR1 MNHEY, CDR2 SMNVEV (reference sequence). V lost 2 bases and J lost 5; bases outside the gene matches: 4. This CDR3 has 15 amino acids. The CDR3 DNA sequence: TGTGCCAGCAGTTTAGGTACAGGGGGTACCGGGGAGCTGTTTTTT. Translation: CASSLGTGGTGELFF.

This chain connects TRBV9 to TRBJ2-2; D is perhaps TRBD1 or TRBD2 (5 bases each). Trimming removed 3 bases from V and 1 base from J, with 16 bases in between. This CDR3 has 17 residues. Germline V lookup: CDR1 SGDLS, CDR2 YYNGEE. CDR3: CASSASRDRVNTGELFF. CDR3 bases: TGTGCCAGCAGCGCCTCCAGGGACCGCGTGAACACCGGGGAGCTGTTTTTT.

This chain joins TRBV4-2 and TRBJ2-7; 8 nucleotides align to TRBD2. J lost 0 bases, V lost 0 bases, and 7 bases had no gene match. The length of the CDR3 is 17 residues. Germline V gene data show CDR1 as LGHNA and CDR2 as YNFKEQ. The CDR3 DNA is TGTGCCAGCAGCCAAGAGGTCCCGAGCGGGAGCTCCTACGAGCAGTACTTC. Its translation: CASSQEVPSGSSYEQYF.

The chain uses TRBV6-5 and TRBJ2-2, with unresolved D. The germline V gene encodes CDR1 MNHEY and CDR2 SVGAGI. V was trimmed by 4 bases and J by 5 bases, leaving 2 bases between them. The CDR3 is 11 amino acids. The CDR3 is CASSSTGELFF. The CDR3 region has the DNA TGTGCCAGCAGTTCTACCGGGGAGCTGTTTTTT.

This sequence joins TRBV28 and TRBJ2-7; no clear D. The CDR3 totals 12 residues. V lost 3 bases to trimming and J lost 4 bases, with 7 bases between them. The germline V gene encodes CDR1 MDHEN and CDR2 SYDVKM. Written as DNA, the CDR3 is TGTGCCAGCAGTTTGGTACAGTACGAGCAGTACTTC. Encoded protein: CASSLVQYEQYF.

The count of this clone is one. The chain carries TRBV4-2 and TRBJ2-1; D is perhaps TRBD1 (5 bases). V was pared by 0 bases and J by 4 bases, with 13 bases between. Germline V CDR1 and CDR2: LGHNA, YNFKEQ. The CDR3 spans 16 residues. The CDR3 is CASSQDLAGLYNEQFF. The DNA of the CDR3 is TGTGCCAGCAGCCAAGATTTAGCAGGGCTGTACAATGAGCAGTTCTTC.

This clone was detected only once. The DNA for the CDR3 is TGTGCCAGCAGTCAACAGGGAGTGGGCGAGCAGTACTTC. Its protein product is CASSQQGVGEQYF. V and J are TRBV6-1 and TRBJ2-7; D is possibly TRBD1 (6 bases). Germline CDR1 MNHNS, CDR2 SASEGT. The V end was cut by 5 bases, the J end by 6 bases, with 14 bases between. CDR3 size: 13 residues.

The CDR3 region has the DNA TGTGCCAGCAGCTCCCGAGGGGACAGGGGTTTCGAGCAGTACTTC. Translating it yields CASSSRGDRGFEQYF. The chain combines TRBV5-6 with TRBJ2-7; 10 bases fit TRBD1. The CDR3 is made up of 15 amino acids. The V gene's germline CDR1 is SGHDT and CDR2 YYEEEE. Losses at the gene ends were 3 bases for V and 6 bases for J; bases not matched to a gene: 9.

The chain combines TRBV9 with TRBJ2-2, with a tentative D call TRBD2 (6 bases). The CDR3 runs 14 residues. Germline lookup yields CDR1 SGDLS and CDR2 YYNGEE. Trimming took off 4 bases at V and 1 base at J, with 8 bases between the two ends. The CDR3 protein is CASSRLVNTGELFF. The CDR3, as DNA: TGTGCCAGCAGCCGACTAGTGAACACCGGGGAGCTGTTTTTT.

The rearrangement joins TRBV7-3 to TRBJ2-6, with D perhaps TRBD1 (6 bases). This CDR3 has 18 residues. CDR1 and CDR2 from the germline V gene are SGHTA and FQGTGA. The V end lost 0 bases, the J end lost 4 bases, and 16 bases lay between the germline ends. CDR3 region: CASSLTPQGMVGANVLTF. The CDR3 DNA sequence: TGTGCCAGCAGCTTAACTCCCCAGGGGATGGTAGGGGCCAACGTCCTGACTTTC.

V is TRBV13 and J is TRBJ1-3; 7 bases line up with TRBD1. V trimming: 4 bases; J trimming: 6 bases; junction bases outside the gene matches: 9. Germline CDR1 and CDR2: PRHDT and FYEKMQ (reference sequence). CDR3 size: 15 residues. CDR3 region: CASSSTGQVKNTIYF. CDR3 coding DNA: TGTGCCAGCAGCTCGACCGGACAGGTCAAAAACACCATATATTTT.

This clone was seen only a few times. This chain joins TRBV5-1 and TRBJ1-1; TRBD1 is a possible D gene (6 bases). Trimming took off 4 bases at V and 1 base at J, with 14 bases between the two ends. Germline CDR1 is SGHRS and CDR2 is YFSETQ. The CDR3 covers 15 residues. The CDR3 loop is CASSAAGARNTEAFF. In DNA, the CDR3 is TGCGCCAGCAGCGCCGCGGGGGCGAGGAACACTGAAGCTTTCTTT.

The gene calls are TRBV6-6 and TRBJ2-7; 8 bases map to TRBD1. The germline gives CDR1 MNHNY, CDR2 SVGAGI (reference sequence). The CDR3 totals 15 residues. Losses at the gene ends were 4 bases for V and 0 bases for J; bases not matched to a gene: 5. This CDR3 reads CASSWGQANSYEQYF. CDR3 bases: TGTGCCAGCAGTTGGGGACAGGCCAACTCCTACGAGCAGTACTTC.

The V and J genes are TRBV27 and TRBJ1-1, with D unclear. There are 14 residues in the CDR3. Trimming removed 2 bases at V and 5 bases at J, with 12 bases between. The germline CDR1 and CDR2 sequences are MNHEY and SMNVEV (reference sequence). The CDR3 DNA is TGTGCCAGCAGTTTAATGCCGGGAGGAACTGAAGCTTTCTTT. Protein: CASSLMPGGTEAFF.

This clone was detected only a few times. The V call is TRBV29-1, the J call TRBJ1-5; D is unresolved. The CDR3 sequence is 13 residues long. The V end was cut by 4 bases, the J end by 0 bases, with 7 bases between. The germline V gene has CDR1 SQVTM and CDR2 ANQGSEA. The CDR3, as DNA: TGCAGCGTTGGACGGAATAGCAATCAGCCCCAGCATTTT. Translating it yields CSVGRNSNQPQHF. The full variable domain, with the rest looked up from reference TRBV29-1 and TRBJ1-5, is SAVISQKPSRDICQRGTSLTIQCQVDSQVTMMFWYRQQPGQSLTLIATANQGSEATYESGFVIDKFPISRPNLTFSTLTVSNMSPEDSSIYLCSVGRNSNQPQHFGDGTRLSIL.

This clone was seen a handful of times. The chain employs TRBV19 and TRBJ1-2, with D tentatively TRBD1 (5 bases). In germline, CDR1 is LNHDA, CDR2 SQIVND (reference sequence). With 5 bases removed from V and 7 bases from J, the gap between germline ends came to 11 bases. The CDR3 sequence is 12 residues long. The CDR3 is CASSSQTVGYTF. CDR3 DNA sequence: TGTGCCAGTAGTTCCCAGACAGTTGGCTACACCTTC.

The rearrangement joins TRBV4-1 to TRBJ1-2; TRBD1 aligns across 7 bases. The germline CDR1 and CDR2 sequences are MGHRA and YSYEKL. The CDR3 covers 14 residues. The V gene end was trimmed by 5 bases and the J gene end by 7 bases; junction bases not matched to a gene: 10. The CDR3, as DNA: TGCGCCAGCAGCTCTTCGCAGGGGGATGGTGGCTACACCTTC. Residues: CASSSSQGDGGYTF.

The chain joins TRBV28 to TRBJ2-7; 9 bases map to TRBD1. The CDR3 extends over 17 amino acids. CDR1 and CDR2 (germline): MDHEN, SYDVKM. The junction had 14 bases not matched to a gene; V was cut back by 5 bases and J by 3 bases. The CDR3 coding sequence is TGTGCCAGCAGTCCGGGACAGGGCAGGGGCGCCCTCTACGAGCAGTACTTC. Translation gives CASSPGQGRGALYEQYF.

V usage is TRBV10-3 and J usage is TRBJ2-7, with 8 bases matching TRBD2. The germline V gene encodes CDR1 ENHRY and CDR2 SYGVKD. After removal of 6 bases from V and 6 bases from J, the junction contained 7 bases not matched to a gene. The CDR3 length is 13 residues. Here the CDR3 reads CAIRPPGGAEQYF. Here the CDR3 DNA reads TGTGCCATCAGGCCCCCGGGGGGGGCCGAGCAGTACTTC.

V usage is TRBV14 and J usage is TRBJ2-3; 7 nucleotides match TRBD2. CDR3 length equals 17 residues. V lost 3 bases to trimming and J lost 0 bases; unmatched junction nucleotides: 9. Germline V lookup: CDR1 SGHDN, CDR2 FVKESK. In DNA form, the CDR3 reads TGTGCCAGCAGCCATCCGTACAGCGGGGCTAGCACAGATACGCAGTATTTT. Translating gives CASSHPYSGASTDTQYF.

The chain uses TRBV28 and TRBJ2-2; the match to TRBD1 covers 7 bases. With V trimmed by 5 bases and J by 3 bases, 9 bases remained unmatched. The germline V gene encodes CDR1 MDHEN and CDR2 SYDVKM. CDR3 size: 16 residues. CDR3 residues: CASSPGDSSYTGELFF. DNA for the CDR3: TGTGCCAGCAGTCCTGGGGACAGTAGCTACACCGGGGAGCTGTTTTTT.

The chain combines TRBV29-1 with TRBJ2-7; TRBD2 agrees at 9 bases. The V segment lost 4 bases and the J segment 7 bases; nucleotides outside the gene matches: 11. Germline V lookup: CDR1 SQVTM, CDR2 ANQGSEA. CDR3 length equals 14 residues. The CDR3 here is CSVVWREGRGEQYF. CDR3 DNA sequence: TGCAGCGTTGTATGGCGGGAGGGCCGGGGGGAGCAGTACTTC.

The chain recombines TRBV5-4 with TRBJ2-5; 8 bases are shared with TRBD2. V shed 0 bases and J 4 bases; nucleotides not matched to a gene: 8. Germline V gives CDR1 SGHNT, CDR2 YYREEE (reference sequence). CDR3 length: 16 amino acids. CDR3 sequence: CASSLDPGGPGETQYF. The CDR3 DNA reads as TGTGCCAGCAGCTTGGATCCGGGAGGGCCGGGAGAGACCCAGTACTTC.

V and J are TRBV19 and TRBJ2-1; D tentatively reads TRBD1 or TRBD2 (5 bases each). V was clipped by 6 bases and J by 12 bases, with 12 bases between them. CDR1 and CDR2 from the germline V gene are LNHDA and SQIVND (reference sequence). The CDR3 consists of 11 residues. Here the CDR3 reads CASSYGTLQFF. The CDR3 DNA reads as TGTGCCAGTAGCTACGGGACCTTGCAGTTCTTC.

The chain joins TRBV7-2 to TRBJ1-4; D call uncertain. The CDR3 length is 16 residues. V shed 0 bases and J shed 0 bases, with 8 bases lying between them. Germline V lookup: CDR1 SGHTA, CDR2 FQGNSA. Here the CDR3 DNA reads TGTGCCAGCAGCTTAGCGGGCCGCACAACTAATGAAAAACTGTTTTTT. This sequence encodes CASSLAGRTTNEKLFF.

The chain couples TRBV19 to TRBJ2-1; 9 bases are a match to TRBD2. The ends lost 9 bases at V and 4 bases at J; junction bases unmatched: 7. Germline loops: CDR1 LNHDA, CDR2 SQIVND (reference sequence). This CDR3 region has 14 residues. In DNA form, the CDR3 reads TGTGCCAGCCGAGGACTAGCGTATTACAATGAGCAGTTCTTC. This encodes CASRGLAYYNEQFF.

This clone was found once. The chain couples TRBV9 to TRBJ2-7, with 8 bases aligning to TRBD2. Germline V CDR1 and CDR2: SGDLS, YYNGEE. V trimming: 0 bases; J trimming: 4 bases; junction bases outside the gene matches: 6. The CDR3 is 15 amino acids. CDR3 residues: CASSVVREGLYEQYF. The CDR3 coding sequence is TGTGCCAGCAGCGTAGTCCGGGAGGGACTATACGAGCAGTACTTC.

The chain has TRBV6-1 and TRBJ2-3, with 7 positions matching TRBD2. V gave up 2 bases and J gave up 5 bases; unmatched junction bases: 10. The germline gives CDR1 MNHNS, CDR2 SASEGT. The CDR3 runs 16 residues. CDR3 sequence: CASSEIAGLAKDTQYF. DNA for the CDR3: TGTGCCAGCAGTGAAATAGCGGGTCTAGCCAAAGATACGCAGTATTTT.